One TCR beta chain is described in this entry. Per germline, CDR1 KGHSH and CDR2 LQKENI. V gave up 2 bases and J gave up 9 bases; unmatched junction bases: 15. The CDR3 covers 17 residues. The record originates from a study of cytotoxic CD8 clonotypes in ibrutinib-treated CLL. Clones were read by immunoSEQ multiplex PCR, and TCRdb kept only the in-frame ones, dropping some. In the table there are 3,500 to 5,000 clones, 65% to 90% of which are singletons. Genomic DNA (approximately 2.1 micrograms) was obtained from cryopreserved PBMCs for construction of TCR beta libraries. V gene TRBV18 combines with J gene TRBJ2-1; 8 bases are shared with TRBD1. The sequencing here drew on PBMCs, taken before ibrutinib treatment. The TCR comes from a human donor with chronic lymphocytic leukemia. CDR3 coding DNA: TGTGCCAGCTCACCATATCTCTTGGACAGGGAACCTACTGAGCAGTTCTTC. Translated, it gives CASSPYLLDREPTEQFF.